A selection of T cell receptor beta chains follows, all from one sample in a study of glioma-infiltrating T cells after dendritic cell vaccination. The repertoire was sequenced with immunoSEQ multiplex PCR; TCRdb's copy has only in-frame clones and lacks some. The sample carries a few thousand clones, approximately 95% recorded once. This sample comprised blood, obtained before dendritic cell vaccination. These receptors came from a human donor with glioblastoma. Both conserved end residues are part of each CDR3. Clone sizes are given selectively: once, few, many, or a class where the clone is expanded.

.,TRBV28,TRBJ2-7,CASDGGGRPYEQYF
.,TRBV21-1,TRBJ2-7,CASRNSPRPPSYEQYF
.,TRBV29-1,TRBJ2-5,CSVLAPPRQETQYF
.,TRBV15,TRBJ2-2,CATSRDSFSARGPGELFF
.,TRBV4-1,TRBJ2-1,CASSQGSTASYNEQFF
.,TRBV27,TRBJ2-7,CASGLRSRWYEQYF
.,TRBV6-6,TRBJ1-3,CASSYSPSTLSTIYF
.,TRBV30,TRBJ1-3,CAWSVLGQGIRNTIYF
.,TRBV5-6,TRBJ2-5,CASSLGATVRETQYF
.,TRBV7-9,TRBJ1-4,CASSLGGGPNEKLFF
.,TRBV4-1,TRBJ2-1,CASSQPRTGIVWHEQFF
.,TRBV10-3,TRBJ2-1,CAMGGAGGLDNEQFF
.,TRBV6-6,TRBJ1-5,CASNRAVANQPQHF
few,TRBV10-3,TRBJ1-5,CAISDTGQSNQPQHF
.,TRBV6-6,TRBJ2-5,CASSRVSGGTQYF
.,TRBV19,TRBJ1-1,CASSIGSTEAFF
.,TRBV18,TRBJ1-2,CASSRLGDSLNYGYTF
.,TRBV5-1,TRBJ2-7,CASSQEIGGEQYF
once,TRBV19,TRBJ2-2,CASRPGRNTGELFF
.,TRBV10-3,TRBJ2-2,CAISTPSGVGPGELFF
.,TRBV10-3,TRBJ2-7,CAIRGTTNYEQYF
.,TRBV27,TRBJ1-3,CASSDGWSSGNTIYF
.,TRBV14,TRBJ1-1,CASSQYRGQNTEAFF
.,TRBV18,TRBJ2-5,CASSTNQLAGTGETQYF
.,TRBV10-3,TRBJ1-1,CAISESVAVLPEAFF
.,TRBV6-5,TRBJ2-3,CASKPSGTLGDTRYF
.,TRBV4-1,TRBJ2-1,CASSQRAGSSYNEQFF